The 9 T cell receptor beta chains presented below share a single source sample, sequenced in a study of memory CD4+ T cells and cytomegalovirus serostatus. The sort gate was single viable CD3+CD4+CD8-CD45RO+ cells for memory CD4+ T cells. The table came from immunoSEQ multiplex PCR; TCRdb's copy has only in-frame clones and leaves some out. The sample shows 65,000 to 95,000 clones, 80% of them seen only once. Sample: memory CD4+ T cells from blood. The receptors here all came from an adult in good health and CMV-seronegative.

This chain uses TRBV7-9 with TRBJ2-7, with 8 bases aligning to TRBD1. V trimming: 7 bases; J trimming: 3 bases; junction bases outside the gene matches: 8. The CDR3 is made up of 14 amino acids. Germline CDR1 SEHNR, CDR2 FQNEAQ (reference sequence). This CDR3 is CASTSGQGVYEQYF. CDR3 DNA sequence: TGTGCCAGCACTTCCGGACAGGGAGTCTACGAGCAGTACTTC.

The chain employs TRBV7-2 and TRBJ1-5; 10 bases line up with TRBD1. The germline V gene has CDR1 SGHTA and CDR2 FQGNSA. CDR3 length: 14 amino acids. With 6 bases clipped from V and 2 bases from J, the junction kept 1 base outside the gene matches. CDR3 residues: CASRTGGGNQPQHF. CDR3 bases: TGTGCCAGCAGGACAGGGGGCGGCAATCAGCCCCAGCATTTT.

CDR3: CASSQARGENIQYF. The CDR3 DNA is TGCGCCAGCAGCCAAGCCCGGGGGGAAAACATTCAGTACTTC. This sequence joins TRBV4-1 and TRBJ2-4; 7 nucleotides line up with TRBD2. There are 14 residues in the CDR3. V lost 1 base to trimming and J lost 5 bases; unmatched junction nucleotides: 2. The germline gives CDR1 MGHRA, CDR2 YSYEKL.

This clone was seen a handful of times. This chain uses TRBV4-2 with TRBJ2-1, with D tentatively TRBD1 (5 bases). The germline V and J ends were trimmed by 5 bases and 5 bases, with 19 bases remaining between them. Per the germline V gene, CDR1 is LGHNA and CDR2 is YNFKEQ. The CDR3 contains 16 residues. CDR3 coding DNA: TGTGCCAGCAGCACCCACATTCGGCAGGGAAACAATGAGCAGTTCTTC. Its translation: CASSTHIRQGNNEQFF.

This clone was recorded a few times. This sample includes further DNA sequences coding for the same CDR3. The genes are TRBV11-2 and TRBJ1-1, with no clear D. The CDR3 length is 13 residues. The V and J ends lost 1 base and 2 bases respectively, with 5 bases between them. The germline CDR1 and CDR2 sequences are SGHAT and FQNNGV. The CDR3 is CASSLGVNTEAFF. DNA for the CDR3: TGTGCCAGCAGCTTAGGAGTTAACACTGAAGCTTTCTTT.

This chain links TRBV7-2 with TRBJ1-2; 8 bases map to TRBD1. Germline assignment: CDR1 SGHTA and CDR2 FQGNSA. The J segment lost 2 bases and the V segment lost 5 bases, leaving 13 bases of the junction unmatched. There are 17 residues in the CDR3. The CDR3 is CASSPGTGAPKNYGYTF. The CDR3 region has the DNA TGTGCCAGCAGCCCCGGGACAGGAGCCCCCAAGAACTATGGCTACACCTTC.

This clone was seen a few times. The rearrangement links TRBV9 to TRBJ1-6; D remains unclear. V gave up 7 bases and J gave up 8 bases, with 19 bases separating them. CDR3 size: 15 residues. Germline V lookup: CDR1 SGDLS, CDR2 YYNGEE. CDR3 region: CASSERIGRDSPLHF. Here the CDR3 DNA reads TGTGCCAGCTCCGAACGGATTGGGCGGGATTCACCCCTCCACTTT.

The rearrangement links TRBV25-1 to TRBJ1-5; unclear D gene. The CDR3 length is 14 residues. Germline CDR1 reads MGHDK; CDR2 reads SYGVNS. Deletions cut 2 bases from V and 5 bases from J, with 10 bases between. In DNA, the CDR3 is TGTGCCAGCAGTGAAGTGACTGGGGATCAGCCCCAGCATTTT. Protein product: CASSEVTGDQPQHF.

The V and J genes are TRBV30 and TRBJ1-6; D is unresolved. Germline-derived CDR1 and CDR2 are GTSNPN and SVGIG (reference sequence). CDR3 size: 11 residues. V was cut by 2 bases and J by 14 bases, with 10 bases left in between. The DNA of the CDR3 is TGTGCCTGGAGTTCCGGGGTCACCCTCCACTTT. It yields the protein CAWSSGVTLHF.